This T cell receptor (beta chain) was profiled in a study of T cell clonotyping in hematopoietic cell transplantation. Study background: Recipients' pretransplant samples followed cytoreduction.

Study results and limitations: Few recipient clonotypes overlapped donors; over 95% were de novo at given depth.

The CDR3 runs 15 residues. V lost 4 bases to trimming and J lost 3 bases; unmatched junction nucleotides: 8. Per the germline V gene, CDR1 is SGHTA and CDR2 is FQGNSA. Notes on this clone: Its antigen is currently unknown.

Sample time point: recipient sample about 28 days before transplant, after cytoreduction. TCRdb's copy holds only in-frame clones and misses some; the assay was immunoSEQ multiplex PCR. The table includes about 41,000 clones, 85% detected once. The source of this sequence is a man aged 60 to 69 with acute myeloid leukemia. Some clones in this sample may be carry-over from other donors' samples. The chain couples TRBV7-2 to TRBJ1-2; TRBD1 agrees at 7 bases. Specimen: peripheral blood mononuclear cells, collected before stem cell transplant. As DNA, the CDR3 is TGTGCCAGCAGCTCCCAGGGGGGGATCTACTATGGCTACACCTTC. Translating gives CASSSQGGIYYGYTF.